The source of this T cell receptor (beta chain) is a study of shared clonotypes between healthy human individuals. On this clone: One end of the junction is discordant with germline, which a read error may explain.

Here immunoSEQ multiplex PCR was the method, and the copy in TCRdb shows in-frame clones only, minus some. The sample includes about 1.5 million clones, 95% to 99% of them seen just once. CDR1 and CDR2 from the germline V gene are SGHDT and YYEEEE. The CDR3 is 16 residues long. The rearrangement links TRBV5-6 to TRBJ1-1; 7 bases agree with TRBD1. Sequenced input: naive CD4+ T cells sorted from blood. The subset is: CD45RA+ positively selected. The sequence was collected from a young man in good health. This chain's CDR3 is CASSSRSTFIRDRTPF. The CDR3 DNA follows: TGTGCCAGCAGCTCCCGAAGTACCTTTATCCGGGACAGAACACCGTTT.